A single sample is the source of the 21 T cell receptor beta chains below, sequenced in a study of patients and donors after allogeneic stem cell transplantation. MiXCR, run by TCRdb on the RT-PCR reads, gives a single entry per CDR3 protein. The profile shows about 4,200 distinct CDR3 sequences, about 17% of them singletons. Sequenced: blood, either unsorted or a sorted T cell fraction (not recorded which). Receptors were obtained from a human donor who was either an allogeneic HSCT recipient or a stem cell or donor lymphocyte infusion donor (not recorded which). It is not recorded whose cells these are; they may come from a transplant donor.

J is TRBJ2-1 and V is TRBV7-9; no clear D. V dropped 3 bases and J dropped 5 bases, with 8 bases sitting between them. The length of the CDR3 is 13 residues. Germline-derived CDR1 and CDR2 are SEHNR and FQNEAQ (reference sequence). The CDR3 region is CASSFTLDNEQFF. CDR3 DNA sequence: TGTGCCAGCAGCTTCACCCTAGACAATGAGCAGTTCTTC.

The chain couples TRBV5-1 to TRBJ2-1, with TRBD2 identical over 10 bases. Trimming took 0 bases from V and 4 from J; bases not matched to a gene: 4. The CDR3 runs 16 residues. Germline V gene sequence: CDR1 SGHRS, CDR2 YFSETQ. The chain's CDR3 is CASSLAPSGGYNEQFF. The CDR3 coding sequence is TGCGCCAGCAGCTTGGCCCCTAGCGGGGGTTACAATGAGCAGTTCTTC.

The chain recombines TRBV6-6 with TRBJ2-3; D ambiguous. Trimming left V 5 bases short and J 4 bases short, with 13 bases between. This CDR3 spans 14 amino acids. CDR1 is MNHNY and CDR2 is SVGAGI in the germline V gene (reference sequence). The CDR3 DNA reads TGTGCCAGCAGTCTCCCGGTCGCGGCAGATACGCAGTATTTT. This encodes CASSLPVAADTQYF.

There are many counts of this clonotype. The gene calls are TRBV5-6 and TRBJ1-1, with no clear D. The V end lost 5 bases, the J end lost 5 bases, and 10 bases lay between the germline ends. The germline CDR1 and CDR2 sequences are SGHDT and YYEEEE. CDR3 length equals 12 residues. The DNA for the CDR3 is TGTGCCAGCAGTATGGGGATGACTGAAGCTTTCTTT. Translated: CASSMGMTEAFF.

This clonotype was observed a few times. The chain joins TRBV4-1 to TRBJ1-3; D unresolved. CDR1 is MGHRA and CDR2 is YSYEKL in the germline V gene. This CDR3 has 15 amino acids. The V end was cut by 4 bases, the J end by 2 bases, with 12 bases between. The CDR3 bases are TGCGCCAGCAGCCGAGGTCAGGCAGCTGGAAACACCATATATTTT. It specifies CASSRGQAAGNTIYF.

The V call is TRBV6-1, the J call TRBJ2-7; TRBD2 might be the D (5 bases). The CDR3 is 13 amino acids. Looked up from germline, CDR1 is MNHNS and CDR2 is SASEGT. The V and J ends lost 6 bases and 7 bases respectively, with 16 bases between them. The CDR3 protein is CASSERTTGEQYF. The DNA for the CDR3 is TGTGCCAGCAGCGAAAGGACGACGGGGGAGCAGTACTTC.

This clonotype was seen ten or more times. J is TRBJ1-6 and V is TRBV7-3; D remains ambiguous. The CDR3 is made up of 15 amino acids. CDR1 and CDR2 (germline): SGHTA, FQGTGA. The V gene lost 2 bases and the J gene lost 0 bases, with 5 bases spanning the gap. CDR3: CASSLLGSYNSPLHF. In DNA form, the CDR3 reads TGTGCCAGCAGCTTACTAGGCTCCTATAATTCACCCCTCCACTTT.

This clonotype appeared many times. The rearrangement uses TRBV29-1 and TRBJ1-3; unclear D gene. Germline CDR1 is SQVTM and CDR2 is ANQGSEA. CDR3 length equals 13 residues. The V end lost 7 bases, the J end lost 4 bases, and 14 bases lay between the germline ends. The CDR3: CSASVVEGNTIYF. In DNA form, the CDR3 reads TGCAGCGCATCGGTGGTAGAAGGAAACACCATATATTTT.

In its sample, this clonotype was seen a few times. The chain employs TRBV3-1 and TRBJ1-3, with D hard to call. Trimming removed 1 base from V and 4 bases from J, with 2 bases in between. Germline CDR1 LGHDT, CDR2 YNNKEL (reference sequence). The CDR3 is 12 residues long. The CDR3 nucleotides are TGTGCCAGCAGCCAAGGAGGAAACACCATATATTTT. Its translation: CASSQGGNTIYF. The full variable domain, rest sourced from reference TRBV3-1 and TRBJ1-3, is DTAVSQTPKYLVTQMGNDKSIKCEQNLGHDTMYWYKQDSKKFLKIMFSYNNKELIINETVPNRFSPKSPDKAHLNLHINSLELGDSAVYFCASSQGGNTIYFGEGSWLTVV.

This clonotype was counted only a few times. The V and J genes are TRBV11-3 and TRBJ2-7, with a tentative D call TRBD1 (5 bases). Trimming took 4 bases from V and 3 from J, leaving 10 bases between them. The CDR3 spans 13 residues. Germline CDR1 reads SGHNT; CDR2 reads YENEEA. CDR3 in amino acids: CASSSQTDYEQYF. The CDR3 coding sequence is TGTGCCAGCAGCTCCCAGACAGACTACGAGCAGTACTTC.

This clonotype was seen many times. The chain carries TRBV18 and TRBJ1-1, with 9 bases fitting TRBD1. Germline CDR1 is KGHSH and CDR2 is LQKENI. V lost 1 base and J lost 5; bases outside the gene matches: 11. This CDR3 region has 17 residues. CDR3 loop: CASSPQSLGQGRTEAFF. In DNA, the CDR3 is TGTGCCAGCTCACCACAGAGCCTGGGACAGGGTAGAACTGAAGCTTTCTTT.

This clonotype was counted many times. The chain joins TRBV6-5 to TRBJ1-6; unclear D gene. Trimming cost V 2 bases and J 9 bases, with 5 bases left between them. The CDR3 has 12 amino acids. CDR1 and CDR2 from the germline V gene are MNHEY and SVGAGI. CDR3 residues: CASSYSGSPLHF. The CDR3 nucleotides are TGTGCCAGCAGTTACAGTGGTTCACCCCTCCACTTT.

The rearrangement uses TRBV5-1 and TRBJ2-1, with D perhaps TRBD2 (5 bases). This CDR3 region has 18 residues. Germline assignment: CDR1 SGHRS and CDR2 YFSETQ. V lost 2 bases and J 0 bases, leaving 18 bases between the germline ends. The CDR3 loop reads CASSFLGLAVSSYNEQFF. The CDR3 DNA follows: TGCGCCAGCAGCTTTTTAGGGCTAGCAGTCAGCTCCTACAATGAGCAGTTCTTC.

Comment on this clonotype: A much larger clone differs by one base, so this may be a read error. This chain links TRBV7-9 with TRBJ2-3; D remains ambiguous. Germline CDR1 reads SEHNR; CDR2 reads FQNEAQ (reference sequence). There are 12 residues in the CDR3. CDR3 nucleotide sequence: TGTGCCAGCAGCCCAAATATCGATACGCCGTATTTT. Residues: CASSPNIDTPYF.

This chain connects TRBV3-1 to TRBJ1-1; D may be TRBD1 (6 bases). This CDR3 contains 15 residues. Trimming removed 6 bases from V and 4 bases from J, with 18 bases in between. The germline CDR1 and CDR2 sequences are LGHDT and YNNKEL (reference sequence). Written as DNA, the CDR3 is TGTGCCAGCAGTCTGGGGGGTCCCAGGGGCACTGAAGCTTTCTTT. Translation: CASSLGGPRGTEAFF.

This clonotype was counted many times. The chain couples TRBV18 to TRBJ2-5; 7 bases are shared with TRBD1. CDR1 is KGHSH and CDR2 is LQKENI in the germline V gene. Germline trimming cut 3 bases from V and 7 bases from J; bases unmatched to any gene: 11. The CDR3 contains 15 residues. This chain's CDR3 is CASSPTGTPRGTQYF. In DNA form, the CDR3 reads TGTGCCAGCTCACCGACAGGGACGCCTCGGGGGACCCAGTACTTC.

This clonotype ranks as medium-sized. The chain recombines TRBV7-9 with TRBJ2-5, with 7 bases lining up with TRBD1. CDR3 length equals 14 residues. Trimming removed 5 bases from V and 2 bases from J; junction bases left unmatched: 5. Germline V CDR1 and CDR2: SEHNR, FQNEAQ (reference sequence). CDR3 loop: CASSTGQTQETQYF. CDR3 DNA sequence: TGTGCCAGCAGCACGGGACAGACGCAAGAGACCCAGTACTTC.

CDR3 loop: CASSLRGQGIADTQYF. The CDR3 DNA follows: TGTGCCAGCAGCTTACGGGGACAGGGAATTGCAGATACGCAGTATTTT. The chain links TRBV11-3 to TRBJ2-3; 9 bases fit TRBD1. CDR3 length equals 16 residues. Germline lookup yields CDR1 SGHNT and CDR2 YENEEA. The J segment lost 4 bases and the V segment lost 2 bases, leaving 7 bases of the junction unmatched.

In this sample, this clonotype turned up many times. The gene calls are TRBV6-1 and TRBJ1-5; unclear D gene. V shed 4 bases and J shed 7 bases, with 8 bases lying between them. The CDR3 is made up of 12 amino acids. Germline V lookup: CDR1 MNHNS, CDR2 SASEGT. The CDR3 spells CASSGYRQPQHF. In nucleotides, the CDR3 is TGTGCCAGCAGTGGGTATAGGCAGCCCCAGCATTTT.

The chain combines TRBV5-1 with TRBJ2-3, with unresolved D. CDR1 is SGHRS, CDR2 YFSETQ, per germline. The CDR3 is made up of 13 amino acids. V was shortened by 7 bases and J by 2 bases, with 11 bases between the two germline ends. CDR3 sequence (DNA): TGCGCCAGCGGTTTCGGGTACACAGATACGCAGTATTTT. It translates to CASGFGYTDTQYF.

The chain has TRBV27 and TRBJ2-3; 11 nucleotides line up with TRBD2. The CDR3 is 16 amino acids. After removal of 5 bases from V and 5 bases from J, the junction contained 9 bases not matched to a gene. Germline assignment: CDR1 MNHEY and CDR2 SMNVEV (reference sequence). The chain's CDR3 is CASSQLAGGRGDTQYF. For the CDR3, the DNA is TGTGCCAGCAGTCAATTAGCGGGAGGGCGTGGAGATACGCAGTATTTT.